This T cell receptor beta chain appears in the sequencing data of a study of shared clonotypes between healthy human individuals. Concerning this clone itself: Its antigen is undetermined.

Study results and caveats: Donors were few, which limited the genetic and exposure-history diversity represented. Memory subsets generally showed lower estimated richness than naive subsets.

Germline V lookup: CDR1 MNHNS, CDR2 SASEGT. The CDR3 runs 15 residues. Germline trimming cut 2 bases from V and 4 bases from J; bases unmatched to any gene: 4. The assay was immunoSEQ multiplex PCR, and TCRdb's table has in-frame clones only and misses some. Seen here are some 1.4 million clones, more than 95% observed once, and the top ten hold roughly 1.2%. The rearrangement joins TRBV6-1 to TRBJ2-3, with TRBD1 matching over 9 bases. The sequenced material came from naive CD4+ T cells sorted from blood. Stated subset: CD45RA+ positively selected. The clonotype comes from a man aged 30-40 years in good health. Written as DNA, the CDR3 is TGTGCCAGCAGTGAAACAGGGGGCATATCAGATACGCAGTATTTT. This encodes CASSETGGISDTQYF.